This TCR beta chain is from a study of blood T cell repertoires in COVID-19. CDR3 length equals 14 residues. Trimming stripped 7 bases from V and 9 bases from J, with 16 bases between. From germline, CDR1 is LNHDA and CDR2 SQIVND (reference sequence). The protocol was immunoSEQ multiplex PCR, while the TCRdb copy is restricted to in-frame clones and leaves out a portion. The sample gives some 150,000 clones, roughly 86% of which show up once; less than 3.5% is in the top ten. This clonotype was obtained from a man between 70 and 80 years old with acute or convalescent COVID-19. The sample taken for sequencing was peripheral blood. This sequence joins TRBV19 and TRBJ1-6; D call uncertain. The CDR3 region has the DNA TGTGCCAGTAACCCCGCCTTTGAGGGTTCACCCCTCCACTTT. Translated, it gives CASNPAFEGSPLHF.